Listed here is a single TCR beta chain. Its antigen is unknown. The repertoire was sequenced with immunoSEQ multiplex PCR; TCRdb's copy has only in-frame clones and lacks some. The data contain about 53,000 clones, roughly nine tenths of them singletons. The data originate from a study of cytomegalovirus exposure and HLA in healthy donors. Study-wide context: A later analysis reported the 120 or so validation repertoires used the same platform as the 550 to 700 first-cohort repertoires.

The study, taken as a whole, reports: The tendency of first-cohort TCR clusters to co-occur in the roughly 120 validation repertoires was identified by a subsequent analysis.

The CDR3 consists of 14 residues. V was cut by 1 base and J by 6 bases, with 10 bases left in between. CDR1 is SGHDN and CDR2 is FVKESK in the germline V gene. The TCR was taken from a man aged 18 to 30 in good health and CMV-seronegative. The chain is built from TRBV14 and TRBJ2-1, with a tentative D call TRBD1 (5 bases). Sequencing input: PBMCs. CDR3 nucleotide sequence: TGTGCCAGCAGCCAAGGACTGGGGCGCAATGAGCAGTTCTTC. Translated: CASSQGLGRNEQFF. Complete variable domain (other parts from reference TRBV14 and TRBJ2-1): EAGVTQFPSHSVIEKGQTVTLRCDPISGHDNLYWYRRVMGKEIKFLLHFVKESKQDESGMPNNRFLAERTGGTYSTLKVQPAELEDSGVYFCASSQGLGRNEQFFGPGTRLTVL.